This TCR beta chain was retrieved from a study of shared clonotypes between healthy human individuals. At the level of the study: Three CD4 naive, three CD4 memory, two CD8 naive and one CD8 memory plate were used per donor.

V was clipped by 1 base and J by 2 bases; unmatched bases: 9. The CDR3 loop spans 17 amino acids. Germline CDR1 and CDR2: SGHNT and YENEEA. A CD45RA-negative memory subset and a CD45RA+ naive subset were separated from the CD4+ cells. Assay runs were performed at deep level. The table came from immunoSEQ multiplex PCR; TCRdb's copy has only in-frame clones and leaves some out. This sample carries around 1,000,000 clones, about 72% of them seen once, and the ten largest clones take 0.89%. The V and J genes are TRBV11-3 and TRBJ2-3; 7 nucleotides agree with TRBD2. The clonotype originates from a man between 18 and 35 years old in good health. Some clones in this sample may be carry-over from other donors' samples. The material sequenced was memory CD4+ T cells from PBMCs. Subset: CD45RA-negative fraction. CDR3 nucleotides: TGTGCCAGCAGCTTAGGGCGGGGGAGCGAACTCACAGATACGCAGTATTTT. Translation: CASSLGRGSELTDTQYF.